This TCR beta chain was retrieved from a study of response to subunit inactivated influenza vaccine. Study-wide results and limits: There was a suggestion from the authors that each seasonal influenza vaccination recruits few new T cells.

With respect to this clonotype: Its antigen is undetermined.

The germline V and J ends were trimmed by 7 bases and 5 bases, with 20 bases remaining between them. The length of the CDR3 is 16 residues. Germline assignment: CDR1 MNHEY and CDR2 SVGEGT. TCRdb independently ran MiXCR on the RT-PCR reads; one entry per CDR3 protein. The profile shows roughly 780,000 distinct CDR3 sequences, 15% to 20% of them singletons. This specimen was PBMCs from blood, taken more than 4 days after vaccination. V usage is TRBV6-2 or TRBV6-3 and J usage is TRBJ2-2; D possibly corresponds to TRBD1 (7 bases). This sequence was found in a man aged 45-60 years who received an inactivated influenza vaccine. In DNA form, the CDR3 reads TGTGCCAGCACCCTACAAGGGGGCCGGGGGACCGGGGAGCTGTTTTTT. Its protein product is CASTLQGGRGTGELFF.